Listed below are T cell receptor beta chains from one sample, sequenced in a study of blood T cell repertoires in COVID-19. Libraries were prepared by immunoSEQ multiplex PCR; TCRdb keeps only in-frame clonotypes and omits some of them. The sample gives 160,000 or so clones, roughly 78% of which show up once; around 8% is in the top ten. Sample: peripheral blood. These receptors were taken from a woman aged 55-75 years with COVID-19, enrolled during active disease. Both conserved end residues are part of each CDR3. The D gene is left open where the match is weak. Rows give clone size only sometimes, using once, few, many, or a class for an expanded clone.

j_call,cdr3_length,d_call,clone_size,v_call,cdr3_nt,cdr3_aa
TRBJ1-1,16,.,.,TRBV14,TGTGCCAGCAGCCAAGATCGTCTCGTGAGTACCGCTGAAGCTTTCTTT,CASSQDRLVSTAEAFF
TRBJ2-3,13,.,few,TRBV19,TGTGCCAGTAGTATAGTTGTCCGGGGGACGCAGTATTTT,CASSIVVRGTQYF
TRBJ1-5,13,TRBD1,.,TRBV6-5,TGTGCCAGCAGACAGGGGAGCAATCAGCCCCAGCATTTT,CASRQGSNQPQHF
TRBJ1-1,16,.,.,TRBV27,TGTGCCAGCAGTCCGGACCTCAGGGTTATGAACACTGAAGCTTTCTTT,CASSPDLRVMNTEAFF
TRBJ2-3,17,TRBD2,.,TRBV27,TGTGCCAGCAGTTTAAGGCTAGCGGGAGACGGCACAGATACGCAGTATTTT,CASSLRLAGDGTDTQYF
TRBJ1-6,14,.,few,TRBV11-2,TGTGCCAGCAGCTTGGGCAGGGGTTTTTCACCCCTCCACTTT,CASSLGRGFSPLHF
TRBJ2-1,14,TRBD2,.,TRBV7-9,TGTGCCAGCAACGGGGGGGCTGGGTACAATGAGCAGTTCTTC,CASNGGAGYNEQFF
TRBJ2-1,13,TRBD2,.,TRBV2,TGTGCCAGCAAGCGGGGGCTTGACAATGAGCAGTTCTTC,CASKRGLDNEQFF
TRBJ2-7,18,TRBD2,once,TRBV19,TGTGCCAGTAGTATATTTGCCCCACTTGGCGGGAGCTCCTACGAGCAGTACTTC,CASSIFAPLGGSSYEQYF
TRBJ2-1,16,TRBD2,.,TRBV24-1,TGTGCCACCAGTGATTCCGGGACTAGCGACTACAATGAGCAGTTCTTC,CATSDSGTSDYNEQFF
TRBJ1-2,11,.,.,TRBV30,TGTGCCTGGAGTGTAAGTTCGGTCTACACCTTC,CAWSVSSVYTF
TRBJ1-2,15,.,.,TRBV4-2,TGTGCCAGCAGCCAAGCCCCAGGGGAAGGTCACGGCTACACCTTC,CASSQAPGEGHGYTF
TRBJ2-7,14,.,.,TRBV9,TGTGCCAGCAGCCCAAGACTTCTAGACTACGAGCAGTACTTC,CASSPRLLDYEQYF
TRBJ1-3,15,TRBD1,.,TRBV9,TGTGCCAGCAGCCCGCAGGGGGCAGGAGGAAACACCATATATTTT,CASSPQGAGGNTIYF
TRBJ1-3,13,.,.,TRBV9,TGTGCCAGCAGCGCCGTACAGGGAAACACCATATATTTT,CASSAVQGNTIYF
TRBJ2-5,15,TRBD2,once,TRBV10-1,TGCGCCAGCAGTGGGACTAGGAGTTTTGGGGAGACCCAGTACTTC,CASSGTRSFGETQYF
TRBJ2-7,14,.,.,TRBV7-8,TGTGCCAGCAGCTTATCGGCCGGGACCTACGAGCAGTACTTC,CASSLSAGTYEQYF
TRBJ2-3,14,.,.,TRBV11-3,TGTGCCAGCAGCTTGGGAGGGGGGGCAGATACGCAGTATTTT,CASSLGGGADTQYF
TRBJ1-5,15,TRBD1,.,TRBV2,TGTGCCAGCAGTGGAGGAGGGGGCAGGAATCAGCCCCAGCATTTT,CASSGGGGRNQPQHF
TRBJ2-1,12,TRBD2,.,TRBV27,TGTGCCATTGCAAAGGGAGGGAATGAGCAGTTCTTC,CAIAKGGNEQFF
TRBJ2-2,13,.,.,TRBV19,TGTGCCAGTAGTAGGCTTAACACCGGGGAGCTGTTTTTT,CASSRLNTGELFF
TRBJ1-2,13,.,.,TRBV28,TGTGCCAGCAGTTTATCAGGGATCTATGGCTACACCTTC,CASSLSGIYGYTF
TRBJ1-2,14,.,.,TRBV28,TGTGCCAGCAGTTTAGATCGGGGAAACTATGGCTACACCTTC,CASSLDRGNYGYTF
TRBJ1-3,16,.,.,TRBV5-4,TGTGCCAGCAGCCTAGGTAGACGCGGAGGTGGAAACACCATATATTTT,CASSLGRRGGGNTIYF
TRBJ1-3,16,.,.,TRBV7-3,TGTGCCAGCAGCCTAGGGCCCAGGGGATCTGGAAACACCATATATTTT,CASSLGPRGSGNTIYF
TRBJ1-4,14,.,once,TRBV3-1/TRBV3-2,TGTGCCAGCAGCCACGGAGGCACTAATGAAAAACTGTTTTTT,CASSHGGTNEKLFF
TRBJ2-5,15,TRBD2,few,TRBV7-7,TGTGCTAGCAGCTTCCAACTAGCGGGGTTGGAGACCCAGTACTTC,CASSFQLAGLETQYF
TRBJ2-1,18,.,.,TRBV14,TGTGCCAGCAGCCAAGTTGAGACTTTGCGCCCCCTCTACAATGAGCAGTTCTTC,CASSQVETLRPLYNEQFF
TRBJ2-6,19,TRBD1,.,TRBV5-5,TGTGCCAGCAGCTTGGATCTCCGGACAGGGGGATCTGGGGCCAACGTCCTGACTTTC,CASSLDLRTGGSGANVLTF
TRBJ1-4,16,TRBD1,once,TRBV10-2,TGCGCCAGCAGTGAGTTCTTACAGGGGGCTGGAGAAAAACTGTTTTTT,CASSEFLQGAGEKLFF
TRBJ1-2,13,.,.,TRBV13,TGTGCCAGCAGCCTGGAGGCTTTCTATGGCTACACCTTC,CASSLEAFYGYTF
TRBJ2-1,13,TRBD2,.,TRBV18,TGTGCCAGCGAGCGGGAGTCCATCAATGAGCAGTTCTTC,CASERESINEQFF
TRBJ2-7,14,.,.,TRBV13,TGTGCCAGCAGCCTGGGCCTCATTGGGTACGAGCAGTACTTC,CASSLGLIGYEQYF
TRBJ1-6,18,.,.,TRBV4-1,TGCGCCAGCAGCCAATTCACAGACGGAGGCTCCTATAATTCACCCCTCCACTTT,CASSQFTDGGSYNSPLHF
TRBJ1-3,16,.,few,TRBV2,TGTGCCAGCAGTACTTACAGGGCCCCGCGGGGAAACACCATATATTTT,CASSTYRAPRGNTIYF
TRBJ2-1,14,TRBD2,few,TRBV7-2,TGTGCCAGCAGCTCCCCGGGGACTAGCGGGATAAGGTTCTTC,CASSSPGTSGIRFF
TRBJ2-1,14,TRBD1,.,TRBV2,TGTGCCAGCAGTCGGACAGGGGGCAACGGTGAGCAGTTCTTC,CASSRTGGNGEQFF
TRBJ1-2,14,.,.,TRBV7-2,TGTGCCAGCAGCCTAGACAGTTCTAACTATGGCTACACCTTC,CASSLDSSNYGYTF
TRBJ1-4,15,TRBD1,.,TRBV5-4,TGTGCCAGCAGCAACGCCGGGACAGGGGGTGAAAAACTGTTTTTT,CASSNAGTGGEKLFF
TRBJ1-2,14,.,.,TRBV7-9,TGTGCCAGCAGCTTAGGAGGCAGGGGACTAGGCTACACCTTC,CASSLGGRGLGYTF
TRBJ1-6,16,.,few,TRBV27,TGTGCCAGCAGTTTATCGGAGCAAGGAGGGTATTCACCCCTCCACTTT,CASSLSEQGGYSPLHF
TRBJ1-5,16,TRBD1,many,TRBV6-1,TGTGCCAGCAGTGAAGTAGGTGGGACAGGGAGCCAGCCCCAGCATTTT,CASSEVGGTGSQPQHF
TRBJ2-5,17,TRBD2,.,TRBV18,TGTGCCAGCTCACCACGGGTTCAGCGGGAGGGCCGTGAGACCCAGTACTTC,CASSPRVQREGRETQYF
TRBJ1-4,15,TRBD1,.,TRBV9,TGTGCCAGCAGCGCGGACAGGGATCGGGATGAAAAACTGTTTTTT,CASSADRDRDEKLFF
TRBJ2-3,16,TRBD2,.,TRBV9,TGTGCCAGCAGCGTATCAACTAGCGGGAGGACAGATACGCAGTATTTT,CASSVSTSGRTDTQYF
TRBJ1-2,14,.,.,TRBV29-1,TGCAGCGTTCCTCGCTCCACGGGGACAAATGGCTACACCTTC,CSVPRSTGTNGYTF
TRBJ2-4,12,TRBD1,many,TRBV19,TGTGCCAGTAGTTATTCGACAGGGCGGGAGTACTTC,CASSYSTGREYF
TRBJ1-2,13,TRBD1,once,TRBV18,TGTGCCAGCTCACCAGGGACAGATCATGGCTACACCTTC,CASSPGTDHGYTF
TRBJ2-5,13,.,few,TRBV18,TGTGCCAGCTCACCACGAGGGCGAGAGACCCAGTACTTC,CASSPRGRETQYF
TRBJ2-7,15,.,.,TRBV5-1,TGCGCCAGCACCGTGAATAGTCCAGCGGAATACGAGCAGTACTTC,CASTVNSPAEYEQYF
TRBJ2-1,15,.,.,TRBV7-3,TGTGCCAGCAGTCGGCCGGGACAACTGAACAATGAGCAGTTCTTC,CASSRPGQLNNEQFF
TRBJ1-1,14,.,.,TRBV6-5,TGTGCCTCCCGGGCCGCGGGTGAGGGCACTGAAGCTTTCTTT,CASRAAGEGTEAFF
TRBJ1-2,8,.,.,TRBV20-1,TGCAGTGCTAGGGAGGGGACCTTC,CSAREGTF
TRBJ2-1,18,TRBD2,.,TRBV3-1/TRBV3-2,TGTGCCAGCAGCCAAGAAGGCCCCGGGACTACTACTACGAGTGAGCAGTTCTTC,CASSQEGPGTTTTSEQFF
TRBJ2-7,15,.,.,TRBV18,TGTGCCAGCTCACCCTCCCCGACTACCTCCTACGAGCAGTACTTC,CASSPSPTTSYEQYF
TRBJ1-4,14,.,.,TRBV27,TGTGCCAGCAGAGGGAGTAAATCTAATGAAAAACTGTTTTTT,CASRGSKSNEKLFF
TRBJ2-3,15,TRBD2,few,TRBV7-7,TGTGCTAGCAGCCGAAGCGGGGGTAACACAGATACGCAGTATTTT,CASSRSGGNTDTQYF
TRBJ2-2,16,TRBD2,once,TRBV10-3,TGTGCCATCAGTGAGGGGGGGGGATCGAACACCGGGGAGCTGTTTTTT,CAISEGGGSNTGELFF
TRBJ1-2,14,TRBD1,.,TRBV20-1,TGCAGTGCTCGTGAGGCAGGGGGCTTTACTGGCTACACCTTC,CSAREAGGFTGYTF